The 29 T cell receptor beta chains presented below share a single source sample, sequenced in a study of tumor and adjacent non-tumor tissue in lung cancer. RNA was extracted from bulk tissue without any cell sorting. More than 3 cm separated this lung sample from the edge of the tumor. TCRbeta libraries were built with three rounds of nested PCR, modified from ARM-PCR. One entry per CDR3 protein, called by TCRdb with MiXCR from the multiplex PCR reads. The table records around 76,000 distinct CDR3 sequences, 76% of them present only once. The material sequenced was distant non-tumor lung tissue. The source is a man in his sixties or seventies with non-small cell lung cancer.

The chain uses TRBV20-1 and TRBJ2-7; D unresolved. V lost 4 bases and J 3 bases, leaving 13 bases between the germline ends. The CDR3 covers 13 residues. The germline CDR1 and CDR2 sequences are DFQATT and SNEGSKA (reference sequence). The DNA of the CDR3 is TGCAGTGCTATAGATCCGGGTGACTACGAGCAGTACTTC. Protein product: CSAIDPGDYEQYF.

CDR3: CASSSPGDFYNEQFF. The CDR3 DNA sequence: TGTGCCAGTAGTTCTCCGGGGGACTTCTACAATGAGCAGTTCTTC. The genes are TRBV19 and TRBJ2-1; weak D call: TRBD2 (6 bases). The CDR3 loop spans 15 amino acids. V was trimmed by 5 bases and J by 3 bases, leaving 14 bases between them. Germline loops: CDR1 LNHDA, CDR2 SQIVND (reference sequence). Full variable domain (remainder filled in from reference TRBV19 and TRBJ2-1): DGGITQSPKYLFRKEGQNVTLSCEQNLNHDAMYWYRQDPGQGLRLIYYSQIVNDFQKGDIAEGYSVSREKKESFPLTVTSAQKNPTAFYLCASSSPGDFYNEQFFGPGTRLTVL.

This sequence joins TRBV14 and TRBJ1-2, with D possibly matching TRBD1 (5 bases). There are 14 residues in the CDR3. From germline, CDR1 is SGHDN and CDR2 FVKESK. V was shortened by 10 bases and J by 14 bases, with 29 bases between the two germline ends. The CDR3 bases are TGTGCCAACTGCCAAGAGTTAATTTTTCCGGACATAACCTTC. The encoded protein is CANCQELIFPDITF.

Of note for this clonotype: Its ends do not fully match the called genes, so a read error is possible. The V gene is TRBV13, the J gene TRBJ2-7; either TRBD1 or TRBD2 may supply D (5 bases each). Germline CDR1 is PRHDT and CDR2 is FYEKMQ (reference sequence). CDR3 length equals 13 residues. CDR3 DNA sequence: TGTGCCAGCAGTCCACTAAAACTAGGGGAGCACTATTTC. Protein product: CASSPLKLGEHYF.

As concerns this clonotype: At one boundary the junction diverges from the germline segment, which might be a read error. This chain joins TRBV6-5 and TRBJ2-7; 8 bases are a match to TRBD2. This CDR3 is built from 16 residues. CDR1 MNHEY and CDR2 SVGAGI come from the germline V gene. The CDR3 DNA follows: TGCGCCAGCAGACGACGGACGAGCGGGAGACTCTACGAGCAGTACTTC. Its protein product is CASRRRTSGRLYEQYF.

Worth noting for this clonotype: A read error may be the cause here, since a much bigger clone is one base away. CDR3 sequence (DNA): TGTGCCAGCAGTTTTAGTCGCAATTCACCCCTCCACTTT. Its translation: CASSFSRNSPLHF. The chain carries TRBV12-3 or TRBV12-4 and TRBJ1-6; D not resolved. The CDR3 loop spans 13 amino acids. Trimming left V 3 bases short and J 7 bases short, with 7 bases between.

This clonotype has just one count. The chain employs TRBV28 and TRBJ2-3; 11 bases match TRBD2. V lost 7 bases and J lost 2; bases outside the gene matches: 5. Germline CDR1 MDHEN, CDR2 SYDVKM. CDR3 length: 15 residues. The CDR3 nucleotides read TGTGCCAGCATTACTAGCGGGGGTTACACAGATACGCAGTATTTT. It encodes CASITSGGYTDTQYF.

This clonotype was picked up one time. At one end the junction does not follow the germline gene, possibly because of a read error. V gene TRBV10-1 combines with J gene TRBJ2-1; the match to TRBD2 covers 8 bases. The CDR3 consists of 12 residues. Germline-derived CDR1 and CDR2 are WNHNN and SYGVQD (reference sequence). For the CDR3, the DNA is TGCGACAGCGGGGGAGACTCCAATGAGCAGTTCTTC. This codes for CDSGGDSNEQFF.

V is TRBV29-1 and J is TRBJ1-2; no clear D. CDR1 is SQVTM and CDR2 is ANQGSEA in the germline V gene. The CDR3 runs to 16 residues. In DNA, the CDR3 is TGCGGAGTTGCCCCCTATCAATCCTCGGGAGAAGATGGCTACACCTTC. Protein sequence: CGVAPYQSSGEDGYTF.

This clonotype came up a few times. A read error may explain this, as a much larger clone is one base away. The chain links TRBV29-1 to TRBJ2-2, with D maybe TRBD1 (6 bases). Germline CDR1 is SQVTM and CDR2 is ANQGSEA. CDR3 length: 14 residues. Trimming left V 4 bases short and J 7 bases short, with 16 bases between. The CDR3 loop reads CSVGEQGVGGELFF. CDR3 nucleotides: TGCAGCGTTGGGGAACAGGGAGTCGGCGGGGAGCTGTTTTTT.

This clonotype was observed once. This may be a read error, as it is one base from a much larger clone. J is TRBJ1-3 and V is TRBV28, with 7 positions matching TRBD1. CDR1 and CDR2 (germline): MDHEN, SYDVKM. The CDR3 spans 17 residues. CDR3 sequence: CASSSMTGSRSGNTTYF. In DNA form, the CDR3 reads TGTGCCAGCAGTTCCATGACAGGGTCGAGATCTGGAAACACCACATATTTT.

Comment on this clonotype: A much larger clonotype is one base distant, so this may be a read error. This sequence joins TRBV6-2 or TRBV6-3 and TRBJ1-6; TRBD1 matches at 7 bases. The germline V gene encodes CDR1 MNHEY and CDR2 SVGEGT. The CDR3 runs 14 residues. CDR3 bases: TGTGCCAGCAGTCCCGGGACAGAAAATTCACCCCTCTACTTT. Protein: CASSPGTENSPLYF.

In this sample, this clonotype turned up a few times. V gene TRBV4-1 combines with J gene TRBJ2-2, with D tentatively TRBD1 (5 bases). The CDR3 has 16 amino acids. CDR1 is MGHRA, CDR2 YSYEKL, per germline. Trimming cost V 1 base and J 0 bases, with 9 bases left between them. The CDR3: CASSQAWGPNTGELFF. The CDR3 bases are TGCGCCAGCAGCCAAGCATGGGGCCCGAACACCGGGGAGCTGTTTTTT.

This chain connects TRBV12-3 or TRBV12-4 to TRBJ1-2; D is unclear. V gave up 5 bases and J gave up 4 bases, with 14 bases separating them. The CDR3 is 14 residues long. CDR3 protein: CASSRSVGPYGYTF. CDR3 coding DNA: TGTGCCAGCAGTAGATCGGTAGGGCCCTATGGCTACACCTTC.

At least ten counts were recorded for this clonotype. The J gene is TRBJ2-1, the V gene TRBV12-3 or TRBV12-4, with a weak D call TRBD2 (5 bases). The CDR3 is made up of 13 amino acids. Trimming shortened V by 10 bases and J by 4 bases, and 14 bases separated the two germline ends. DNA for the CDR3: TGTGCCACTCAGAGGGTGGGATACAATGAGCAGTTCTTC. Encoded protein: CATQRVGYNEQFF.

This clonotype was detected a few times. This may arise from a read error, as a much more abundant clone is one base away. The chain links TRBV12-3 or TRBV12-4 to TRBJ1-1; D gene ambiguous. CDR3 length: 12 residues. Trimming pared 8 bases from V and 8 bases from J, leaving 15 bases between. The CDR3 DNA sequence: TGTGCCAGCGGGCGGTGGACCGCGGAAGCTTTCTTT. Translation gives CASGRWTAEAFF.

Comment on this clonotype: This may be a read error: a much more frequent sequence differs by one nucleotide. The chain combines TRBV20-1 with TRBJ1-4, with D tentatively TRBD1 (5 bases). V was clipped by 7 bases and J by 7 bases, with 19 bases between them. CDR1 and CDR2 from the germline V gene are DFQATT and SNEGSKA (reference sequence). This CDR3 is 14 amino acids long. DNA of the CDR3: TGCAGTGGAAATCACCCCACCGGGGGTGAAAAACTGTTTTTT. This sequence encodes CSGNHPTGGEKLFF.

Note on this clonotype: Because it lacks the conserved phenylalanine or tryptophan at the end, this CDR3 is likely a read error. DNA of the CDR3: TGTGCCAGCAGTTATTCGCCCGGGGGGAACACTGAAGCTTTCTCT. Amino acids: CASSYSPGGNTEAFS. This sequence joins TRBV6-5 and TRBJ1-1; a possible D gene is TRBD1 (5 bases). The CDR3 contains 15 residues. V was pared by 3 bases and J by 1 base, with 12 bases between. Germline CDR1 is MNHEY and CDR2 is SVGAGI.

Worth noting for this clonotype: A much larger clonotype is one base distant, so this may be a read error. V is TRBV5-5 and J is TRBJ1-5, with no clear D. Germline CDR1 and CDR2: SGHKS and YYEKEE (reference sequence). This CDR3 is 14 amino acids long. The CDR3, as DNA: TGTGCCAGCATCTTGCGGGTAGGAGGTCAGCCCCAGCATTTT. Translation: CASILRVGGQPQHF. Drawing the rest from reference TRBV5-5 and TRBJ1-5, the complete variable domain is DAGVTQSPTHLIKTRGQQVTLRCSPISGHKSVSWYQQVLGQGPQFIFQYYEKEERGRGNFPDRFSARQFPNYSSELNVNALLLGDSALYLCASILRVGGQPQHFGDGTRLSIL.

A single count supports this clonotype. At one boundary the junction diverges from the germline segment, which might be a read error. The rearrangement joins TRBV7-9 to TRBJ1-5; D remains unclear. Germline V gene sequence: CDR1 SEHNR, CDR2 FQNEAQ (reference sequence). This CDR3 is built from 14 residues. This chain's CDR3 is CAISSGGYRQPQHF. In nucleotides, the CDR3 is TGTGCCATCAGCTCAGGCGGGTACCGGCAGCCCCAGCATTTT.

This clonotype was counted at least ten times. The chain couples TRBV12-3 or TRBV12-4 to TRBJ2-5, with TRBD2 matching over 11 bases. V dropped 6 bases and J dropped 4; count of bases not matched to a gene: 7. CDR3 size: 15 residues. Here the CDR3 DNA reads TGTGCCAGCAGGATTAGCGGGGGGGCCCGAGAGACCCAGTACTTC. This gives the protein CASRISGGARETQYF.

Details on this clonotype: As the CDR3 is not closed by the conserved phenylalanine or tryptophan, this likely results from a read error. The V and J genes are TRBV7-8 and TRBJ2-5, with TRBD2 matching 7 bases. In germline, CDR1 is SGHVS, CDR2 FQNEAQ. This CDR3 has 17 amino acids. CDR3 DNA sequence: TGTGCCAGCAGCTTAGCGTCGAGCGGAACTGGGGGGGAGACTCAGTACCTC. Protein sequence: CASSLASSGTGGETQYL.

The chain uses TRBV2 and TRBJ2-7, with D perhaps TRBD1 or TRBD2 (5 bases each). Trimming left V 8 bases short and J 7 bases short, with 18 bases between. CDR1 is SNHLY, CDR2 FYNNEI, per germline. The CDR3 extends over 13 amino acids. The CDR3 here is CASGVGDRREQYF. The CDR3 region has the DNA TGTGCCAGCGGTGTAGGGGACCGCCGGGAGCAGTACTTC. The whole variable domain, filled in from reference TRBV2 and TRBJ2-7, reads EPEVTQTPSHQVTQMGQEVILRCVPISNHLYFYWYRQILGQKVEFLVSFYNNEISEKSEIFDDQFSVERPDGSNFTLKIRSTKLEDSAMYFCASGVGDRREQYFGPGTRLTVT.

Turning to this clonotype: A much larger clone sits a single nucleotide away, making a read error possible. The CDR3 here is CASRLATSGQETQYF. The DNA of the CDR3 is TGTGCCAGCAGGCTGGCGACTAGCGGCCAAGAGACCCAGTACTTC. The rearrangement joins TRBV5-4 to TRBJ2-5, with 9 bases matching TRBD2. Germline V gives CDR1 SGHNT, CDR2 YYREEE (reference sequence). V was pared by 5 bases and J by 1 base, with 6 bases of the junction left unmatched. CDR3 size: 15 residues.

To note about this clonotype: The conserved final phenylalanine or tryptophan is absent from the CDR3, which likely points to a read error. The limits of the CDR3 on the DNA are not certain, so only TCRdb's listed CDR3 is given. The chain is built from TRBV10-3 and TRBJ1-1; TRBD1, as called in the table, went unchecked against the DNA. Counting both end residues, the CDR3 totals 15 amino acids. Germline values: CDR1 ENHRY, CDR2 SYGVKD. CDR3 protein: CAISEPQGQITEASS.

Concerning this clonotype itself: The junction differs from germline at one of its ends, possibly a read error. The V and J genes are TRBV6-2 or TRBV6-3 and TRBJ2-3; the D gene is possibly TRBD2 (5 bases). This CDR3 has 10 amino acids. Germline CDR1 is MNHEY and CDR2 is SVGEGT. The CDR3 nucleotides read TGTTCCAGCGGAGCGAATACGCAGTATTTT. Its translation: CSSGANTQYF.

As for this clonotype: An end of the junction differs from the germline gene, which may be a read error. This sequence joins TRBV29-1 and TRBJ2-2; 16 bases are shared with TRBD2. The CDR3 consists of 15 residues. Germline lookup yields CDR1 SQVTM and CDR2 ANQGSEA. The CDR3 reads CIVGLAGGYSGELFF. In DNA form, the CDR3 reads TGCATCGTGGGACTAGCGGGAGGGTACTCCGGAGAGCTGTTTTTT.

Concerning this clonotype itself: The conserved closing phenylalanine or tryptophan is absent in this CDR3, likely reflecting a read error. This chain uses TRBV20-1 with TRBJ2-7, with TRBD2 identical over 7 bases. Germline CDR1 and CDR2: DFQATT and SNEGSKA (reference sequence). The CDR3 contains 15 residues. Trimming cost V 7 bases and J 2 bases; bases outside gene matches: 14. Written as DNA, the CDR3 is TGCAGTGTTGGAGAAGGACAAGCGGGGACCTACGAGCAGTACATC. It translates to CSVGEGQAGTYEQYI.

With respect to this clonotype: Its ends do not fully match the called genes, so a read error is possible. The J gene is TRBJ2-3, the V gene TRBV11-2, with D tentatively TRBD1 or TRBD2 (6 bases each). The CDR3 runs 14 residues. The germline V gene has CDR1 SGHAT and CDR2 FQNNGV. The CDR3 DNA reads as TGTGCCAACAGCTTTTGGGGGGCTTCAGATACGCAGCGTTTT. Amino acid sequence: CANSFWGASDTQRF.